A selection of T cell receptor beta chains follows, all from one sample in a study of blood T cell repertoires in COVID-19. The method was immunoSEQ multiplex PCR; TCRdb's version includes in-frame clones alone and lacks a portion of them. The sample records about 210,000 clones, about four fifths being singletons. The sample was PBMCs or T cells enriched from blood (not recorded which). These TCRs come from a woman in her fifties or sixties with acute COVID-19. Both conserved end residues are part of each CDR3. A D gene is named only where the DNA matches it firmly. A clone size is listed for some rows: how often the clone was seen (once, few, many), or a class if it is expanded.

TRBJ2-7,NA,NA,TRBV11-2,CASSSRGGYEQYF,TGTGCCAGCAGCTCTAGAGGAGGCTACGAGCAGTACTTC
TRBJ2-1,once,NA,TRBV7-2,CASTHLATYNEQFF,TGTGCCAGCACCCACTTAGCTACCTACAATGAGCAGTTCTTC
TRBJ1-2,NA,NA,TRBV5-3,CARSKRGRDYGYTF,TGTGCCAGAAGCAAAAGGGGCCGGGACTATGGCTACACCTTC
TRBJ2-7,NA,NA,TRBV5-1,CASSLLDSSYEQYF,TGCGCCAGCAGCTTGTTAGACAGCTCCTACGAGCAGTACTTC
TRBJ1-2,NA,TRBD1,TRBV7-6,CASSLAGQGAGGYTF,TGTGCCAGCAGCTTAGCGGGACAGGGGGCGGGTGGCTACACCTTC
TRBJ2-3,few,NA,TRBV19,CASRSSRGSRTDTQYF,TGTGCCAGTAGATCCTCGCGGGGTAGCAGGACAGATACGCAGTATTTT
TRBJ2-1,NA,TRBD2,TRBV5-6,CASSFTSGRVYEQFF,TGTGCCAGCAGCTTCACTAGCGGGAGGGTTTATGAGCAGTTCTTC
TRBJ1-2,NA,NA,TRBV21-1,CASSKARTGGSYGYTF,TGTGCCAGCAGCAAAGCGAGGACAGGGGGCAGCTATGGCTACACCTTC
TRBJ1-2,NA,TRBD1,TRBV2,CASSERTGIRGYTF,TGTGCCAGCAGTGAGAGGACAGGGATTCGCGGCTACACCTTC
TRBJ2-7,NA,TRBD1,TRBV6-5,CASSPRTGTIYEQYF,TGTGCCAGCAGTCCCAGGACAGGGACGATCTACGAGCAGTACTTC
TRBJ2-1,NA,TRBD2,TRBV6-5,CASGERGGSYNEQFF,TGTGCCAGCGGGGAGCGGGGGGGCTCCTACAATGAGCAGTTCTTC
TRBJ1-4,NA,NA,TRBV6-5,CASSRSRINEKLFF,TGTGCCAGCAGTCGGTCGAGGATTAATGAAAAACTGTTTTTT
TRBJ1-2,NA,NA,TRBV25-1,CASSESDRLYGYTF,TGTGCCAGCAGTGAATCTGACAGGCTCTATGGCTACACCTTC
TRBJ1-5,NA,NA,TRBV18,CASSRQGWEPQHF,TGTGCCAGCTCACGCCAGGGGTGGGAGCCCCAGCATTTT
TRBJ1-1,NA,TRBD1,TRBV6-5,CASSSAGGLGTEAFF,TGTGCCAGCAGTTCCGCAGGGGGCTTAGGCACTGAAGCTTTCTTT
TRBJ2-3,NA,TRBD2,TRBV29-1,CSVLTSGRVPDTQYF,TGCAGCGTGCTGACTAGCGGGAGAGTCCCCGATACGCAGTATTTT
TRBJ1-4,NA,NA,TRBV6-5,CASSYRSNEKLFF,TGTGCCAGCAGCTATAGGAGTAATGAAAAACTGTTTTTT
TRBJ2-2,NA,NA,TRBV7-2,CASSLAEGRTGELFF,TGTGCCAGCAGCTTAGCGGAGGGTCGCACCGGGGAGCTGTTTTTT
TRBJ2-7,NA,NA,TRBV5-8,CASSTRDTEPYEQYF,TGTGCCAGCAGCACCCGAGACACGGAACCCTACGAGCAGTACTTC
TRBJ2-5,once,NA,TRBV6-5,CASSLLDRNQETQYF,TGTGCCAGCAGCCTCTTAGACAGGAACCAAGAGACCCAGTACTTC
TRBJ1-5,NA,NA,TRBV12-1,CASSTPGRGRQPQHF,TGTGCCAGCAGCACCCCCGGGAGGGGAAGGCAGCCCCAGCATTTT
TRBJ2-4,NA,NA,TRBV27,CASSFNSLNIQYF,TGTGCCAGCAGTTTTAACAGTCTAAACATTCAGTACTTC
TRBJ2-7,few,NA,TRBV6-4,CASRPRVHEQYF,TGTGCCAGCAGACCCCGGGTCCACGAGCAGTACTTC
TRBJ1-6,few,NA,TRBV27,CASSPSVPDRKSPLHF,TGTGCCAGCAGTCCGAGTGTACCGGACAGAAAGTCACCCCTCCACTTT
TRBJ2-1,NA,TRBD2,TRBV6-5,CASTGGSYNEQFF,TGTGCCAGCACCGGGGGGTCCTACAATGAGCAGTTCTTC
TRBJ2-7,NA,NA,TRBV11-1,CASSHGGYSSYEQYF,TGTGCCAGCAGCCATGGAGGCTATAGCTCCTACGAGCAGTACTTC
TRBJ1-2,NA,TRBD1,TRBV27,CASANLGRDRGFYTF,TGTGCCAGCGCAAACTTAGGCCGGGACAGGGGGTTCTACACCTTC
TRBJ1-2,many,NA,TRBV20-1,CSSYEYGYTF,TGCAGCTCATACGAGTATGGCTACACCTTC
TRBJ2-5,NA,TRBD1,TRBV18,CASSSNRGETQYF,TGTGCCAGCTCATCGAACAGGGGAGAGACCCAGTACTTC
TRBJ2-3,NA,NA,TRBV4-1,CASSQEPGLSTDTQYF,TGCGCCAGCAGCCAAGAGCCGGGACTTAGCACAGATACGCAGTATTTT
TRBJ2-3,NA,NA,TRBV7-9,CASVPSTDTQYF,TGTGCCAGCGTCCCTAGCACAGATACGCAGTATTTT
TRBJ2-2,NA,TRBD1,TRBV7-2,CASNPTGTNTGELFF,TGTGCCAGCAACCCGACAGGGACGAACACCGGGGAGCTGTTTTTT
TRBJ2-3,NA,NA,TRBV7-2,CASSRFSTDTQYF,TGTGCCAGCAGCCGGTTTAGCACAGATACGCAGTATTTT
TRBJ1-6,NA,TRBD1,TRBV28,CASSLDRGQGNSPLHF,TGTGCCAGCAGCCTGGACAGGGGGCAAGGTAACTCACCCCTCCACTTT
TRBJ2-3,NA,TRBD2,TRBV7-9,CASSLALAGADTQYF,TGTGCCAGCAGCTTAGCACTAGCGGGAGCAGATACGCAGTATTTT
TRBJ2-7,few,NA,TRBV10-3,CAISEGARYSYEQYF,TGTGCCATCAGTGAAGGGGCCCGTTACTCCTACGAGCAGTACTTC
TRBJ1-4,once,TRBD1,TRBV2,CASSEDRGGEKLFF,TGTGCCAGCAGTGAAGACAGGGGAGGTGAAAAACTGTTTTTT
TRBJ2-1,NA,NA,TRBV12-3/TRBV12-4,CASSLVNEQFF,TGTGCCAGCAGTCTTGTAAATGAGCAGTTCTTC
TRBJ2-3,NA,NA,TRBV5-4,CASSDRSSSDTQYF,TGTGCCAGCAGCGATCGTTCTAGCTCAGATACGCAGTATTTT
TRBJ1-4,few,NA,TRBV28,CASSLGGFGEKLFF,TGTGCCAGCAGTTTAGGAGGGTTCGGTGAAAAACTGTTTTTT
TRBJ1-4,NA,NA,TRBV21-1,CASSKLRQGNEKLFF,TGTGCCAGCAGCAAGCTCCGACAGGGTAATGAAAAACTGTTTTTT
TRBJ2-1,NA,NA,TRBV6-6,CASSYNGGEQFF,TGTGCCAGCAGTTACAACGGTGGTGAGCAGTTCTTC
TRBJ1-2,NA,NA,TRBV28,CASTLTGTPRGYTF,TGTGCCAGCACTCTAACAGGGACACCCAGGGGCTACACCTTC
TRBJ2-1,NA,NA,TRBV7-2,CASSLTSGDEQFF,TGTGCCAGCAGCTTAACTAGTGGTGATGAGCAGTTCTTC
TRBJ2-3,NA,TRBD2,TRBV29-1,CSVESGMGDTQYF,TGCAGCGTTGAAAGCGGGATGGGAGATACGCAGTATTTT
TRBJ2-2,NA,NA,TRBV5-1,CASSLVLLDTGELFF,TGCGCCAGCAGCTTGGTTTTGTTAGACACCGGGGAGCTGTTTTTT
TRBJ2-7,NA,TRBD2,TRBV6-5,CASNTGTSGLYEQYF,TGTGCCAGCAATACCGGGACTAGCGGCCTCTACGAGCAGTACTTC
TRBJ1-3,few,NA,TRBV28,CASSLMLAPSGNTIYF,TGTGCCAGCAGTTTAATGCTGGCTCCCTCTGGAAACACCATATATTTT